Listed below are T cell receptor beta chains from one sample, sequenced in a study of T-cell memory formation after mild COVID-19. MiXCR, run by TCRdb on the 5' RACE reads, gives a single entry per CDR3 protein. The table records a few hundred thousand distinct CDR3 sequences, about 16% of them present only once. Sequenced input: PBMCs or a T cell subset sorted from them (not recorded which). These receptors came from a man between 18 and 35 years old who had mild COVID-19 (a few samples of this study predate the infection). Cell type and time point are not known. Both conserved end residues are part of each CDR3. A D gene is named only where the DNA matches it firmly. Expanded clones are given a class, and other clones once, few, many or no size at all.

CDR3,DNA,V,J,D,length,size
CSARVRQGPSNQPQHF,TGCAGTGCTAGAGTTCGACAGGGGCCAAGCAATCAGCCCCAGCATTTT,TRBV20-1,TRBJ1-5,TRBD1,16,NA
CASSYSKATYEQYF,TGTGCCAGCAGTTACAGTAAGGCGACCTACGAGCAGTACTTC,TRBV6-5,TRBJ2-7,NA,14,few
CASSQLRSTDTQYF,TGTGCCAGCTCACAACTGAGGAGCACAGATACGCAGTATTTT,TRBV18,TRBJ2-3,NA,14,NA
CASSSLGLQETQYF,TGTGCCAGCAGTTCTCTGGGACTTCAAGAGACCCAGTACTTC,TRBV6-2/TRBV6-3,TRBJ2-5,NA,14,few
CASSLDLQVPETQYF,TGTGCCAGCAGCTTAGACCTACAGGTCCCAGAGACCCAGTACTTC,TRBV11-2,TRBJ2-5,NA,15,few
CASSQGWTSGGQFTDTQYF,TGCGCCAGCAGCCAAGGCTGGACTAGCGGGGGGCAATTCACAGATACGCAGTATTTT,TRBV4-3,TRBJ2-3,TRBD2,19,NA
CASSYGSRYTGELFF,TGTGCCAGCAGTTACGGTAGTCGATACACCGGGGAGCTGTTTTTT,TRBV6-5,TRBJ2-2,NA,15,NA
CATSRVGEYNEQFF,TGTGCCACCAGCAGAGTTGGGGAGTACAATGAGCAGTTCTTC,TRBV15,TRBJ2-1,NA,14,NA
CASSPAMTAGYGYTF,TGTGCCAGCTCACCTGCCATGACAGCGGGCTATGGCTACACCTTC,TRBV18,TRBJ1-2,NA,15,NA
CASSQGHGGLNEQFF,TGCGCCAGCAGCCAAGGCCACGGGGGATTAAATGAGCAGTTCTTC,TRBV4-3,TRBJ2-1,NA,15,NA
CASSQAISLAGVLGTQYF,TGCGCCAGCAGCCAAGCAATCTCGCTAGCGGGGGTGTTAGGTACGCAGTATTTT,TRBV4-1,TRBJ2-3,TRBD2,18,NA
CARSFPGIPSTDTQYF,TGTGCCAGAAGCTTCCCGGGGATCCCAAGCACAGATACGCAGTATTTT,TRBV5-3,TRBJ2-3,NA,16,NA
CASRPTVLNQPQHF,TGTGCCAGCAGGCCGACAGTTCTTAATCAGCCCCAGCATTTT,TRBV6-1,TRBJ1-5,NA,14,few
CASSSGTGRGDTEAFF,TGTGCCAGCAGCAGTGGGACAGGGCGAGGGGACACTGAAGCTTTCTTT,TRBV7-2,TRBJ1-1,TRBD1,16,few